The 13 T cell receptor beta chains in this list originate from one sample, sequenced in a study of blood T cells in healthy people across ages (dated by TCRdb to between 2014 and 2016). Library method: 5' RACE. These reads were obtained on an Illumina HiSeq 2500. The second PCR ran for about 6 to 12 cycles and used a J-beta primer mix along with a sample-barcoded 5' primer. TCRdb itself trimmed the public reads at Q25 with fastp, ran MiXCR and retained productive beta chains. Entries are consolidated by CDR3 protein sequence, retaining the most common genes and DNA. For this sample the table gives roughly 1,100,000 distinct CDR3 sequences, of which approximately 26% were detected only once. The top ten hold approximately 0.75% of the sample. This sample was also put to use in a study of T cells of mothers and their children.

The sequenced sample was blood. Source of these receptors: a girl aged 2-15 years in good health.

Regarding this clonotype: This may arise from a read error, as a much more abundant clone is one base away. The gene calls are TRBV29-1 and TRBJ2-5; D is uncertain. Per the germline V gene, CDR1 is SQVTM and CDR2 is ANQGSEA. V lost 4 bases and J lost 5, with 5 bases in between. The length of the CDR3 is 10 residues. CDR3 DNA: TGCAGCGTTGTTATGGAGACCCAGTACTTC. Translation gives CSVVMETQYF.

The V gene is TRBV12-3 or TRBV12-4, the J gene TRBJ2-5; either TRBD1 or TRBD2 may supply D (5 bases each). Gene TRBJ2-1 matches the end of the DNA better, so the J call may be wrong. The CDR3 loop spans 13 amino acids. DNA of the CDR3: TGTGCCAGCAGGCCCGAGGGGAGCAATGAGCAGTTCTTC. It specifies CASRPEGSNEQFF.

The chain joins TRBV24-1 to TRBJ2-3; D is unresolved. Trimming cost V 9 bases and J 0 bases, with 12 bases left between them. Germline V gives CDR1 KGHDR, CDR2 SFDVKD. There are 14 residues in the CDR3. This CDR3 reads CATSAFTSTDTQYF. Written as DNA, the CDR3 is TGTGCCACCTCAGCATTTACTAGCACAGATACGCAGTATTTT.

This clonotype was found a few times. The chain uses TRBV6-2 or TRBV6-3 and TRBJ1-1, with unresolved D. The ends were cut back, 10 bases at V and 5 bases at J, with 8 bases in the middle. This CDR3 comprises 10 residues. Germline V gene sequence: CDR1 MNHEY, CDR2 SVGEGT. The CDR3, as DNA: TGTGCCAACCTCGTGACTGAAGCTTTCTTT. Its translation is CANLVTEAFF.

This chain connects TRBV4-1 to TRBJ2-7, with 7 bases fitting TRBD2. With the DNA end fitting TRBJ2-1 better, the J assignment may be wrong. There are 17 residues in the CDR3. The germline gives CDR1 MGHRA, CDR2 YSYEKL. In nucleotides, the CDR3 is TGCGCCAGCAGCCAAGATTTAGACGGGCTAGCGGTCAATGAGCAGTTCTTC. This codes for CASSQDLDGLAVNEQFF.

The sample holds one count of this clonotype. This chain joins TRBV7-8 and TRBJ2-5, with 8 bases matching TRBD2. The V gene's germline CDR1 is SGHVS and CDR2 FQNEAQ. This CDR3 comprises 15 residues. V was clipped by 5 bases and J by 4 bases; unmatched bases: 9. The CDR3 DNA reads as TGTGCCAGCAGCCCAGTAACGCGGGGGGTAGAGACCCAGTACTTC. Its protein product is CASSPVTRGVETQYF.

The rearrangement links TRBV7-9 to TRBJ2-1; D gene uncertain. The DNA end favors TRBJ2-5, so the J call may be wrong. Germline CDR1 is SEHNR and CDR2 is FQNEAQ (reference sequence). CDR3 length: 17 residues. CDR3 DNA: TGTGCCAGCAGCTCAGAGGTCGATGGGCAGAGACAAGAGACCCAGTACTTC. Its protein is CASSSEVDGQRQETQYF.

This clonotype was found a few times. V is TRBV9 and J is TRBJ2-3; TRBD2 matches 8 bases. Germline values: CDR1 SGDLS, CDR2 YYNGEE. CDR3 size: 15 residues. The V gene end was trimmed by 3 bases and the J gene end by 4 bases; junction bases not matched to a gene: 7. This CDR3 is CASSEEIAGPDTQYF. As DNA, the CDR3 is TGTGCCAGCAGCGAAGAAATAGCGGGACCAGATACGCAGTATTTT.

The table lists this clonotype with a count of one. V and J are TRBV7-2 and TRBJ2-5, with 14 positions matching TRBD2. V shed 3 bases, J shed 1 base, and the junction held 1 base outside the gene matches. The CDR3 length is 16 residues. Germline lookup yields CDR1 SGHTA and CDR2 FQGNSA. CDR3 bases: TGTGCCAGCAGCTTGACTAGCGGGGGGGGCCAAGAGACCCAGTACTTC. Amino acids: CASSLTSGGGQETQYF.

The table lists this clonotype with a few counts. This CDR3 reads CASSPPRTTKGYEQYF. The CDR3 coding sequence is TGTGCCAGCTCACCACCCCGGACCACTAAGGGTTACGAGCAGTACTTC. J is TRBJ2-7 and V is TRBV18; no clear D gene. The length of the CDR3 is 16 residues. The germline V gene encodes CDR1 KGHSH and CDR2 LQKENI. V gave up 0 bases and J gave up 4 bases, with 16 bases separating them.

This clonotype was observed a few times. This chain joins TRBV29-1 and TRBJ1-2; 7 bases match TRBD1. V was clipped by 4 bases and J by 5 bases; unmatched bases: 10. CDR3 length equals 14 residues. Germline assignment: CDR1 SQVTM and CDR2 ANQGSEA. The DNA for the CDR3 is TGCAGCGTTGGCTCCGGGACAGACAGTTATGGCTACACCTTC. The encoded protein is CSVGSGTDSYGYTF. The entire variable domain, with the rest obtained from reference TRBV29-1 and TRBJ1-2, is as follows: SAVISQKPSRDICQRGTSLTIQCQVDSQVTMMFWYRQQPGQSLTLIATANQGSEATYESGFVIDKFPISRPNLTFSTLTVSNMSPEDSSIYLCSVGSGTDSYGYTFGSGTRLTVV.

This chain connects TRBV5-6 to TRBJ2-7; D ambiguous. This CDR3 region has 13 residues. V lost 0 bases, J lost 6 bases, and 10 bases lay in between. CDR1 SGHDT and CDR2 YYEEEE come from the germline V gene. The CDR3 protein is CASSLGPEIEQYF. The DNA for the CDR3 is TGTGCCAGCAGCTTGGGTCCCGAGATCGAGCAGTACTTC.

This clonotype has a handful of counts. A single base separates this from a much larger clone, so it may be a read error. The chain has TRBV6-5 and TRBJ1-1, with unresolved D. Germline lookup yields CDR1 MNHEY and CDR2 SVGAGI. The CDR3 totals 12 residues. DNA for the CDR3: TGTGCCAGCAGTTACTCCCCCGGTCCGGCTCTCTTT. Its translation: CASSYSPGPALF.